What follows are 23 T cell receptor beta chains derived from one specimen sequenced in a study of CD8+ T cells in alopecia areata. The sequencing template was cDNA reverse transcribed from extracted RNA. Libraries were prepared by immunoSEQ multiplex PCR; TCRdb keeps only in-frame clonotypes and omits some of them. Among 270,000 or so clones, 58% were seen once, and the ten largest hold under 2%. Treatment specified: oral pan-JAK inhibitor, 5-10 mg twice daily. The material sequenced was CD4+ T cells sorted from blood, taken at week 24, from a patient treated with tofacitinib. Source of these receptors: a human donor with alopecia areata.

This sequence joins TRBV6-5 and TRBJ2-4; 7 positions agree with TRBD1. CDR3 length equals 15 residues. Looked up from germline, CDR1 is MNHEY and CDR2 is SVGAGI. Trimming at V came to 6 bases and at J to 3 bases, leaving 8 bases not matched to a gene. CDR3 region: CASSRGLRDKNIQYF. For the CDR3, the DNA is TGTGCCAGCAGCAGGGGGTTAAGGGACAAAAACATTCAGTACTTC.

The V gene is TRBV29-1, the J gene TRBJ1-2; 8 nucleotides align to TRBD1. The junction had 11 bases not matched to a gene; V was cut back by 6 bases and J by 8 bases. CDR1 and CDR2 from the germline V gene are SQVTM and ANQGSEA. This CDR3 comprises 13 residues. The CDR3 DNA reads TGCAGCGTCGAGTTACAGGGGGGTTTGGGCTACACCTTC. Residues: CSVELQGGLGYTF.

This clone was recorded a few times. The chain combines TRBV2 with TRBJ1-6; no definite D call. The ends were cut back, 7 bases at V and 7 bases at J, with 5 bases in the middle. The germline CDR1 and CDR2 sequences are SNHLY and FYNNEI. This CDR3 comprises 11 residues. In DNA form, the CDR3 reads TGTGCCAGCAAGGGCAATTCACCCCTCCACTTT. Translated, it gives CASKGNSPLHF.

The J gene is TRBJ2-1, the V gene TRBV6-1, with D unclear. The CDR3 has 14 residues. Per the germline V gene, CDR1 is MNHNS and CDR2 is SASEGT. Trimming removed 0 bases from V and 9 bases from J, with 12 bases in between. The DNA of the CDR3 is TGTGCCAGCAGTGAAGCGCTTCAGTTGGGTGAGCAGTTCTTC. Translation: CASSEALQLGEQFF.

V and J are TRBV5-6 and TRBJ2-6; D ambiguous. Trimming took 2 bases from V and 0 from J, leaving 6 bases between them. CDR1 and CDR2 (germline): SGHDT, YYEEEE. The CDR3 has 15 amino acids. The CDR3 region is CASSFLGSGANVLTF. As DNA, the CDR3 is TGTGCCAGCAGCTTCTTGGGCTCTGGGGCCAACGTCCTGACTTTC.

The chain combines TRBV28 with TRBJ1-2; D may be TRBD1 (6 bases). CDR1 and CDR2 (germline): MDHEN, SYDVKM. The V and J ends lost 7 bases and 4 bases respectively, with 13 bases between them. The length of the CDR3 is 13 residues. This CDR3 reads CASKPGHTYGYTF. The DNA of the CDR3 is TGTGCCAGCAAGCCGGGACATACCTATGGCTACACCTTC.

This chain connects TRBV7-9 to TRBJ1-1; 9 bases are shared with TRBD1. Germline-derived CDR1 and CDR2 are SEHNR and FQNEAQ (reference sequence). The CDR3 loop spans 14 amino acids. The V gene end was trimmed by 4 bases and the J gene end by 5 bases; junction bases not matched to a gene: 5. The CDR3 protein is CASSSTGGGTEAFF. In DNA form, the CDR3 reads TGTGCCAGCAGCTCCACAGGGGGCGGGACTGAAGCTTTCTTT. Based on the CDR3 plus reference TRBV7-9 and TRBJ1-1, the full variable domain is DTGVSQNPRHKITKRGQNVTFRCDPISEHNRLYWYRQTLGQGPEFLTYFQNEAQLEKSRLLSDRFSAERPKGSFSTLEIQRTEQGDSAMYLCASSSTGGGTEAFFGQGTRLTVV.

The chain recombines TRBV15 with TRBJ1-2, with TRBD1 as a possible D gene (6 bases). V was pared by 1 base and J by 2 bases, with 17 bases between. The CDR3 is 17 amino acids. Germline V gene data show CDR1 as LNHNV and CDR2 as YYDKDF (reference sequence). The DNA of the CDR3 is TGTGCCACCAGCAGAGTGGGGGGCGGACAGAGCAACTATGGCTACACCTTC. Amino acid sequence: CATSRVGGGQSNYGYTF.

The chain joins TRBV7-2 to TRBJ2-5, with D unresolved. This CDR3 spans 11 amino acids. Germline values: CDR1 SGHTA, CDR2 FQGNSA. V gave up 5 bases and J gave up 5 bases, with 6 bases separating them. In DNA form, the CDR3 reads TGTGCCAGCAGCGAAGAGGAGACCCAGTACTTC. It encodes CASSEEETQYF.

This rearrangement joins TRBV11-2 to TRBJ1-2, with D possibly matching TRBD1 (5 bases). The V and J ends lost 5 bases and 5 bases respectively, with 12 bases between them. CDR3 length equals 13 residues. Germline CDR1 SGHAT, CDR2 FQNNGV. The CDR3 loop is CASSPGTTYGYTF. The CDR3, as DNA: TGTGCCAGCAGCCCTGGGACTACTTATGGCTACACCTTC.

This chain uses TRBV30 with TRBJ2-7, with D hard to call. The length of the CDR3 is 12 residues. Germline CDR1 and CDR2: GTSNPN and SVGIG (reference sequence). Trimming took 0 bases from V and 2 from J, leaving 5 bases between them. CDR3 sequence: CAWSVLPYEQYF. Written as DNA, the CDR3 is TGTGCCTGGAGTGTACTCCCCTACGAGCAGTACTTC.

The chain links TRBV5-1 to TRBJ1-2, with 7 bases lining up with TRBD1. This CDR3 has 14 residues. The V gene's germline CDR1 is SGHRS and CDR2 YFSETQ. Germline trimming cut 0 bases from V and 8 bases from J; bases unmatched to any gene: 7. DNA of the CDR3: TGCGCCAGCAGCTTGGAAGGCAGGGACAGCGGCTACACCTTC. This translates into CASSLEGRDSGYTF.

The genes are TRBV30 and TRBJ2-3; D might be TRBD1 or TRBD2, each matching 8 bases. Germline loops: CDR1 GTSNPN, CDR2 SVGIG (reference sequence). V dropped 8 bases and J dropped 9 bases, with 24 bases sitting between them. The CDR3 loop spans 14 amino acids. CDR3 amino acids: CARGTGGGTRTQYF. The CDR3 nucleotides read TGTGCCCGCGGGACAGGAGGAGGGACTAGGACGCAGTATTTT.

This chain uses TRBV10-3 with TRBJ2-3; 9 bases match TRBD1. Germline lookup yields CDR1 ENHRY and CDR2 SYGVKD. The CDR3 is 15 amino acids. CDR3 sequence reads: CASKGEQGAMDTQYF. In nucleotides, the CDR3 is TGTGCGTCCAAAGGGGAACAGGGGGCGATGGATACGCAGTATTTT.

CDR3 loop: CASRYGTDGYTF. CDR3 in DNA: TGTGCCAGCAGGTACGGGACGGATGGCTACACCTTC. The chain joins TRBV6-6 to TRBJ1-2, with D possibly TRBD1 on 5 matching bases. Germline CDR1 reads MNHNY; CDR2 reads SVGAGI (reference sequence). The CDR3 runs to 12 residues. V was clipped by 6 bases and J by 6 bases, with 11 bases between them.

In its sample, this clone was seen a few times. CDR3 amino acids: CASSSEQGARQPQHF. CDR3 in DNA: TGTGCCAGCAGCTCGGAACAGGGAGCGCGTCAGCCCCAGCATTTT. The chain joins TRBV6-5 to TRBJ1-5, with TRBD1 as a possible D gene (6 bases). The CDR3 loop spans 15 amino acids. Germline lookup yields CDR1 MNHEY and CDR2 SVGAGI. V was pared by 6 bases and J by 6 bases, with 18 bases between.

V is TRBV5-1 and J is TRBJ2-7, with 9 positions matching TRBD1. The V segment lost 0 bases and the J segment 3 bases; nucleotides outside the gene matches: 25. Germline V gives CDR1 SGHRS, CDR2 YFSETQ. This CDR3 has 22 residues. The CDR3 region is CASSLAGPGTGLNPHQSYEQYF. Written as DNA, the CDR3 is TGCGCCAGCAGCTTGGCGGGCCCTGGGACAGGGTTGAATCCCCACCAAAGCTACGAGCAGTACTTC.

The chain recombines TRBV29-1 with TRBJ1-5; no reliable D call. V lost 4 bases, J lost 7 bases, and 14 bases lay in between. CDR3 length: 13 residues. CDR1 SQVTM and CDR2 ANQGSEA come from the germline V gene. CDR3 protein: CSVGNSGDQPQHF. CDR3 bases: TGCAGCGTTGGAAACAGTGGAGACCAGCCCCAGCATTTT.

The chain is built from TRBV4-1 and TRBJ2-2; the D is unclear. The CDR3 has 17 residues. Looked up from germline, CDR1 is MGHRA and CDR2 is YSYEKL. V was cut by 0 bases and J by 3 bases, with 14 bases left in between. The CDR3 DNA reads as TGCGCCAGCAGCCAAGATAAAGGCAGCCCTTACACCGGGGAGCTGTTTTTT. Its translation is CASSQDKGSPYTGELFF.

The chain joins TRBV5-1 to TRBJ1-6; D remains ambiguous. The V end lost 0 bases, the J end lost 10 bases, and 8 bases lay between the germline ends. The CDR3 covers 13 residues. Germline CDR1 is SGHRS and CDR2 is YFSETQ. CDR3 protein: CASSLGRESPLHF. In nucleotides, the CDR3 is TGCGCCAGCAGCTTGGGGAGGGAATCACCCCTCCACTTT. Using reference TRBV5-1 and TRBJ1-6 for the parts outside the CDR3, the full variable domain is KAGVTQTPRYLIKTRGQQVTLSCSPISGHRSVSWYQQTPGQGLQFLFEYFSETQRNKGNFPGRFSGRQFSNSRSEMNVSTLELGDSALYLCASSLGRESPLHFGNGTRLTVT.

V usage is TRBV10-3 and J usage is TRBJ1-1, with 8 bases identical to TRBD1. This CDR3 contains 13 residues. The germline CDR1 and CDR2 sequences are ENHRY and SYGVKD. V lost 10 bases to trimming and J lost 1 base; unmatched junction nucleotides: 5. DNA of the CDR3: TGTGCCAGCAAGACAGGGGAGAACACTGAAGCTTTCTTT. Protein sequence: CASKTGENTEAFF.

The chain employs TRBV7-9 and TRBJ2-7, with 10 bases matching TRBD1. This CDR3 has 15 amino acids. The V gene's germline CDR1 is SEHNR and CDR2 FQNEAQ (reference sequence). The V segment lost 1 base and the J segment 5 bases; nucleotides outside the gene matches: 5. Written as DNA, the CDR3 is TGTGCCAGCAGCTTAGGACAGGGGGCTCGTCACGAGCAGTACTTC. This encodes CASSLGQGARHEQYF.

This rearrangement joins TRBV7-9 to TRBJ2-7, with D perhaps assigned TRBD1 or TRBD2 (5 bases each). CDR1 is SEHNR, CDR2 FQNEAQ, per germline (reference sequence). There are 14 residues in the CDR3. V was clipped by 5 bases and J by 4 bases, with 15 bases between them. The CDR3 nucleotides read TGTGCCAGCAGCGTTGGGGGTGGGGCTTACGAGCAGTACTTC. Its translation is CASSVGGGAYEQYF.